This T cell receptor beta chain was sequenced during a study of T cell responses to AZD1222 COVID-19 vaccine. CDR1 is MGHDK and CDR2 is SYGVNS in the germline V gene. The V end lost 3 bases, the J end lost 4 bases, and 3 bases lay between the germline ends. The CDR3 loop spans 11 amino acids. Clones were read by immunoSEQ multiplex PCR, and TCRdb kept only the in-frame ones, dropping some. The sample has some 120,000 clones, about 89% seen once. The material sequenced was peripheral blood, taken on day 0 of AZD1222 vaccination. This TCR was recovered from an adult in good health. The chain uses TRBV25-1 and TRBJ1-1; no reliable D call. CDR3 region: CASSEATEAFF. DNA of the CDR3: TGTGCCAGCAGTGAGGCCACTGAAGCTTTCTTT.